This entry describes one TCR beta chain. Antigen: not known. This may come from a read error, since a much larger clone is one base off. The source of the sample is a study of neurological immune-mediated disorders. Study-wide results and caveats: The expanded clones of different subjects shared no CDR3 amino acid sequences (suggesting private repertoires in all groups). HTLV-1-associated myelopathy had the most TCR clonal expansion, while multiple sclerosis had the least, a level that fell below healthy controls.

Healthy controls comprised blood bank volunteers in Maryland, USA. A total of 2 million PBMCs stored at -80 degrees C provided the unsorted libraries. Germline assignment: CDR1 SGHRS and CDR2 YFSETQ. This CDR3 contains 14 residues. TCRdb processed the 5' RACE reads anew with MiXCR; each CDR3 protein has one entry. The sample has approximately 48,000 distinct CDR3 sequences, approximately 15% seen once. Material for sequencing was PBMCs. V is TRBV5-1 and J is TRBJ1-1; D possibly corresponds to TRBD1 (5 bases). The TCR sequence derives from a man between 60 and 75 years old in good health. CDR3 bases: TGCGCCAGCAGCGCGCATCCAGGGAACACTGAAGTTTTCTTT. This encodes CASSAHPGNTEVFF. Filled out from reference TRBV5-1 and TRBJ1-1, the complete variable domain reads KAGVTQTPRYLIKTRGQQVTLSCSPISGHRSVSWYQQTPGQGLQFLFEYFSETQRNKGNFPGRFSGRQFSNSRSEMNVSTLELGDSALYLCASSAHPGNTEVFFGQGTRLTVV.